These 25 T cell receptor beta chains came from one sample sequenced in a study of blood T cell repertoires in COVID-19. Measured with immunoSEQ multiplex PCR; TCRdb has only the in-frame clones, and not every one. Of about 250,000 clones in the sample, 65% to 90% were seen once. The source material was peripheral blood. These receptors were taken from a man in his fifties with COVID-19, enrolled during active disease.

The chain carries TRBV30 and TRBJ2-3; D gene ambiguous. The CDR3 is 14 amino acids. Germline V gene sequence: CDR1 GTSNPN, CDR2 SVGIG (reference sequence). V lost 2 bases and J 2 bases, leaving 11 bases between the germline ends. The CDR3 loop is CAWSSPRYTDTQYF. CDR3 DNA sequence: TGTGCCTGGAGTTCCCCGCGCTACACAGATACGCAGTATTTT.

This clone was detected once. The chain joins TRBV7-9 to TRBJ1-4; 8 bases agree with TRBD1. CDR3 length: 15 amino acids. Germline loops: CDR1 SEHNR, CDR2 FQNEAQ (reference sequence). J lost 8 bases, V lost 5 bases, and 10 bases had no gene match. CDR3 DNA sequence: TGTGCCAGCAGCCAAGGTGCAGGGGGCCTAGAAAAACTGTTTTTT. Encoded protein: CASSQGAGGLEKLFF.

In its sample, this clone was seen once. This chain links TRBV27 with TRBJ2-2, with 14 bases that match TRBD2. Germline lookup yields CDR1 MNHEY and CDR2 SMNVEV (reference sequence). This CDR3 region has 16 residues. The trim removed 5 bases at V and 4 bases at J, leaving 3 bases unmatched. The CDR3 DNA reads TGTGCCAGCAGTCCGGGACTAGCGGGGGTCACCGGGGAGCTGTTTTTT. Residues: CASSPGLAGVTGELFF.

The chain couples TRBV5-8 to TRBJ1-1; a possible D gene is TRBD1 (6 bases). Germline values: CDR1 SGHTS, CDR2 YDEGEE. Between the trimmed V and J ends, which lost 4 bases and 1 base, there was a span of 11 bases. CDR3 size: 14 residues. This chain's CDR3 is CASSVGQKNTEAFF. Written as DNA, the CDR3 is TGTGCCAGCAGCGTTGGACAGAAGAACACTGAAGCTTTCTTT.

V is TRBV5-4 and J is TRBJ1-2, with 7 bases identical to TRBD1. V trimming: 3 bases; J trimming: 0 bases; junction bases outside the gene matches: 8. The germline gives CDR1 SGHNT, CDR2 YYREEE (reference sequence). This CDR3 spans 16 amino acids. The CDR3 reads CASSSYMGQPNYGYTF. CDR3 coding DNA: TGTGCCAGCAGCTCATACATGGGACAGCCTAACTATGGCTACACCTTC.

The chain recombines TRBV5-1 with TRBJ2-7; D not certain. V was pared by 3 bases and J by 0 bases, with 10 bases between. CDR3 length: 14 amino acids. Germline V gene sequence: CDR1 SGHRS, CDR2 YFSETQ. The CDR3 sequence: CASSSSVGSYEQYF. For the CDR3, the DNA is TGCGCCAGCAGCTCTAGTGTGGGCTCCTACGAGCAGTACTTC.

J is TRBJ1-3 and V is TRBV3-1 (or the pseudogene TRBV3-2), with 9 bases that match TRBD1. The CDR3 consists of 16 residues. Looked up from germline, CDR1 is LGHDT and CDR2 is YNNKEL (reference sequence). Trimming removed 4 bases from V and 0 bases from J; junction bases left unmatched: 4. The DNA for the CDR3 is TGTGCCAGCAGCCTGGGGACAGGGTTCTCTGGAAACACCATATATTTT. Its protein is CASSLGTGFSGNTIYF.

This clone is a singleton in its sample. The chain employs TRBV5-5 and TRBJ1-2; D is perhaps TRBD1 (6 bases). The germline CDR1 and CDR2 sequences are SGHKS and YYEKEE (reference sequence). With 5 bases removed from V and 4 bases from J, the gap between germline ends came to 12 bases. There are 13 residues in the CDR3. The CDR3 DNA reads as TGTGCCAGCAGTGAGACAGGACCCTATGGCTACACCTTC. This sequence encodes CASSETGPYGYTF.

The CDR3 region is CASSFRGETSYTF. CDR3 DNA sequence: TGTGCCAGTAGTTTCCGGGGAGAAACAAGCTACACCTTC. This rearrangement joins TRBV19 to TRBJ1-2; no clear D gene. CDR3 size: 13 residues. V dropped 5 bases and J dropped 9 bases, with 16 bases sitting between them. Germline-derived CDR1 and CDR2 are LNHDA and SQIVND (reference sequence).

The CDR3: CAWSNYLAKPPANSPLHF. The CDR3 DNA follows: TGTGCCTGGAGCAACTATTTGGCGAAACCTCCCGCAAATTCACCCCTCCACTTT. This rearrangement joins TRBV30 to TRBJ1-6; no definite D call. V was shortened by 3 bases and J by 7 bases, with 25 bases between the two germline ends. CDR1 is GTSNPN and CDR2 is SVGIG in the germline V gene (reference sequence). CDR3 length: 18 residues.

This sequence joins TRBV5-6 and TRBJ2-2; 11 bases are a match to TRBD2. Germline assignment: CDR1 SGHDT and CDR2 YYEEEE. The length of the CDR3 is 18 residues. J gave up 2 bases and V 4 bases, and 10 bases lay outside the gene matches. This CDR3 is CASSIGVGTSGNTGELFF. DNA of the CDR3: TGTGCCAGCAGCATAGGAGTGGGGACTAGCGGAAACACCGGGGAGCTGTTTTTT. Full variable domain (remainder filled in from reference TRBV5-6 and TRBJ2-2): DAGVTQSPTHLIKTRGQQVTLRCSPKSGHDTVSWYQQALGQGPQFIFQYYEEEERQRGNFPDRFSGHQFPNYSSELNVNALLLGDSALYLCASSIGVGTSGNTGELFFGEGSRLTVL.

The chain links TRBV9 to TRBJ1-1; TRBD1 matches at 8 bases. The germline gives CDR1 SGDLS, CDR2 YYNGEE. J lost 0 bases, V lost 4 bases, and 5 bases had no gene match. The CDR3 length is 15 residues. The CDR3 reads CASSLWTGMNTEAFF. The CDR3 DNA is TGTGCCAGCAGCTTGTGGACAGGGATGAACACTGAAGCTTTCTTT.

The chain links TRBV4-2 to TRBJ2-1; TRBD2 matches at 9 bases. With 0 bases clipped from V and 3 bases from J, the junction kept 3 bases outside the gene matches. The CDR3 is made up of 16 amino acids. Per germline, CDR1 LGHNA and CDR2 YNFKEQ. Here the CDR3 reads CASSQDLAGYYNEQFF. In DNA, the CDR3 is TGTGCCAGCAGCCAAGACCTAGCGGGGTACTACAATGAGCAGTTCTTC.

The rearrangement joins TRBV9 to TRBJ2-2; 9 nucleotides align to TRBD2. The J segment lost 2 bases and the V segment lost 0 bases, leaving 5 bases of the junction unmatched. Germline V gives CDR1 SGDLS, CDR2 YYNGEE. This CDR3 is 17 amino acids long. Here the CDR3 DNA reads TGTGCCAGCAGCGTAGATGCTAGCGGGATTAACACCGGGGAGCTGTTTTTT. It is translated as CASSVDASGINTGELFF.

This chain joins TRBV25-1 and TRBJ1-2, with D unclear. The V gene's germline CDR1 is MGHDK and CDR2 SYGVNS. This CDR3 has 12 residues. V lost 3 bases to trimming and J lost 5 bases, with 7 bases between them. The CDR3 protein is CASSEAAYGYTF. DNA of the CDR3: TGTGCCAGCAGTGAGGCGGCTTATGGCTACACCTTC.

The chain recombines TRBV30 with TRBJ1-1, with D unclear. The CDR3 runs 13 residues. Between the trimmed V and J ends, which lost 2 bases and 0 bases, there was a span of 7 bases. The germline V gene encodes CDR1 GTSNPN and CDR2 SVGIG (reference sequence). CDR3 in DNA: TGTGCCTGGAGTCGCGGAATGAACACTGAAGCTTTCTTT. Amino acid sequence: CAWSRGMNTEAFF.

For this clone: This same CDR3 is encoded by further DNA sequences in the sample. The rearrangement uses TRBV18 and TRBJ1-4, with a weak D call TRBD1 (6 bases). Trimming stripped 1 base from V and 3 bases from J, with 9 bases between. This CDR3 is built from 15 residues. Germline V gene data show CDR1 as KGHSH and CDR2 as LQKENI. CDR3 nucleotides: TGTGCCAGCTCACCACGCACAGGGCCTAATGAAAAACTGTTTTTT. Encoded protein: CASSPRTGPNEKLFF.

This clone was detected once. The rearrangement uses TRBV7-8 and TRBJ1-3; D perhaps matches TRBD1 (5 bases). V was clipped by 7 bases and J by 0 bases, with 16 bases between them. This CDR3 comprises 16 residues. Germline V gives CDR1 SGHVS, CDR2 FQNEAQ. CDR3 residues: CASTQQATTSGNTIYF. DNA for the CDR3: TGTGCCAGCACCCAACAGGCCACAACCTCTGGAAACACCATATATTTT.

The gene calls are TRBV19 and TRBJ2-1; 8 positions match TRBD1. CDR1 LNHDA and CDR2 SQIVND come from the germline V gene (reference sequence). J lost 4 bases, V lost 3 bases, and 5 bases had no gene match. The CDR3 has 15 residues. CDR3 amino acids: CASSIPGTGYNEQFF. The CDR3 DNA reads TGTGCCAGTAGTATTCCCGGGACAGGATACAATGAGCAGTTCTTC.

Here the CDR3 reads CASSLAIPDTEAFF. The DNA for the CDR3 is TGCGCCAGCAGCTTGGCCATCCCGGACACTGAAGCTTTCTTT. V is TRBV5-1 and J is TRBJ1-1; D ambiguous. This CDR3 spans 14 amino acids. V gave up 0 bases and J gave up 3 bases, with 9 bases separating them. Germline V CDR1 and CDR2: SGHRS, YFSETQ.

The rearrangement uses TRBV30 and TRBJ2-6, with D uncertain. The CDR3 length is 14 residues. Trimming removed 5 bases at V and 0 bases at J, with 8 bases between. Germline lookup yields CDR1 GTSNPN and CDR2 SVGIG (reference sequence). CDR3 amino acids: CAWQRSSGANVLTF. CDR3 bases: TGTGCCTGGCAACGGAGCTCTGGGGCCAACGTCCTGACTTTC.

The rearrangement links TRBV15 to TRBJ2-5; 7 nucleotides line up with TRBD1. The CDR3 runs 14 residues. CDR1 is LNHNV, CDR2 YYDKDF, per germline (reference sequence). V trimming: 5 bases; J trimming: 2 bases; junction bases outside the gene matches: 5. CDR3 sequence reads: CATSRNRGQETQYF. The CDR3 DNA reads as TGTGCCACCAGCCGAAACAGGGGACAAGAGACCCAGTACTTC. Combining the CDR3 with reference TRBV15 and TRBJ2-5 gives the whole variable domain DAMVIQNPRYQVTQFGKPVTLSCSQTLNHNVMYWYQQKSSQAPKLLFHYYDKDFNNEADTPDNFQSRRPNTSFCFLDIRSPGLGDTAMYLCATSRNRGQETQYFGPGTRLLVL.

V gene TRBV7-8 combines with J gene TRBJ1-2, with a tentative D call TRBD1 (6 bases). The germline V and J ends were trimmed by 1 base and 4 bases, with 13 bases remaining between them. The CDR3 sequence is 15 residues long. Germline V gene data show CDR1 as SGHVS and CDR2 as FQNEAQ. CDR3 nucleotide sequence: TGTGCCAGCAGCTTAGTAGGAGGACAGAGCTATGGCTACACCTTC. It is translated as CASSLVGGQSYGYTF.

A few counts support this clone. This rearrangement joins TRBV18 to TRBJ1-2; D is unclear. This CDR3 is 13 amino acids long. Trimming pared 3 bases from V and 4 bases from J, leaving 9 bases between. Germline V lookup: CDR1 KGHSH, CDR2 LQKENI. CDR3 sequence reads: CASSPLVAYGYTF. DNA for the CDR3: TGTGCCAGCTCACCTCTAGTGGCCTATGGCTACACCTTC.

CDR3 loop: CAGGLYSNQPQHF. Here the CDR3 DNA reads TGTGCCGGGGGACTGTATAGCAATCAGCCCCAGCATTTT. The chain combines TRBV27 with TRBJ1-5, with a tentative D call TRBD1 (5 bases). The germline V gene encodes CDR1 MNHEY and CDR2 SMNVEV (reference sequence). With 11 bases removed from V and 0 bases from J, the gap between germline ends came to 11 bases. CDR3 length: 13 residues.